These 9 T cell receptor beta chains originate from one sample sequenced in a study of CD8 T cells in Susac syndrome. Roughly 0.45 to 1 ug RNA was reverse transcribed with random hexamers. TCRdb re-called the immunoSEQ multiplex PCR reads through MiXCR, storing one row per CDR3 protein. The sample has about 280,000 distinct CDR3 sequences; 80% to 90% are singletons. The specimen was CD8+ T cells from PBMCs. The receptors come from a human donor with multiple sclerosis.

The chain carries TRBV2 and TRBJ1-5; D is possibly TRBD1 (5 bases). Trimming pared 7 bases from V and 5 bases from J, leaving 18 bases between. The CDR3 contains 15 residues. CDR1 SNHLY and CDR2 FYNNEI come from the germline V gene. CDR3 loop: CASKVGRALDQPQHF. CDR3 bases: TGTGCCAGCAAAGTGGGCAGGGCGCTGGATCAGCCCCAGCATTTT.

The J gene is TRBJ2-7, the V gene TRBV20-1; D perhaps matches TRBD2 (6 bases). Germline lookup yields CDR1 DFQATT and CDR2 SNEGSKA (reference sequence). V was clipped by 4 bases and J by 1 base, with 11 bases between them. The length of the CDR3 is 13 residues. In DNA, the CDR3 is TGCAGTGCTACGACGGGGGTATCCTACGAGCAGTACTTC. This translates into CSATTGVSYEQYF.

For this clonotype: An end of the junction differs from the germline gene, which may be a read error. This CDR3 is CASSLSSSHEQYF. The CDR3 nucleotides read TGTGCCAGCAGCTTATCTAGCTCCCACGAGCAGTACTTC. The rearrangement joins TRBV7-9 to TRBJ2-7, with D possibly matching TRBD2 (5 bases). Germline-derived CDR1 and CDR2 are SEHNR and FQNEAQ (reference sequence). This CDR3 region has 13 residues.

The chain couples TRBV5-1 to TRBJ1-2; tentatively, D is TRBD1 (5 bases). The CDR3 spans 14 residues. CDR1 and CDR2 from the germline V gene are SGHRS and YFSETQ. Trimming removed 0 bases at V and 4 bases at J, with 10 bases between. CDR3 residues: CASSLDLGTYGYTF. The CDR3 nucleotides are TGCGCCAGCAGCTTGGATCTCGGGACCTATGGCTACACCTTC.

V gene TRBV12-3 or TRBV12-4 combines with J gene TRBJ1-4; D not certain. V lost 4 bases to trimming and J lost 8 bases, with 11 bases between them. CDR3 length: 13 residues. The chain's CDR3 is CASSYLPGEKLFF. The CDR3 DNA reads as TGTGCCAGCAGTTATTTACCGGGGGAAAAACTGTTTTTT.

The gene calls are TRBV7-3 and TRBJ2-7; 7 nucleotides match TRBD2. CDR3 length: 15 residues. CDR1 SGHTA and CDR2 FQGTGA come from the germline V gene. Trimming removed 5 bases from V and 4 bases from J; junction bases left unmatched: 11. CDR3 coding DNA: TGTGCCAGCAGCGTTGAACCGGGGGGATGGTACGAGCAGTACTTC. This sequence encodes CASSVEPGGWYEQYF.

J is TRBJ2-1 and V is TRBV6-1, with TRBD1 identical over 11 bases. The V gene's germline CDR1 is MNHNS and CDR2 SASEGT. With V trimmed by 6 bases and J by 8 bases, 15 bases remained unmatched. This CDR3 has 17 residues. The CDR3 nucleotides read TGTGCCAGCAGACCTCGGACAGGGGGCGCGATTGACCATGAGCAGTTCTTC. Residues: CASRPRTGGAIDHEQFF.

CDR3 loop: CASSLGTHNEQFF. The CDR3 DNA follows: TGTGCCAGCAGTTTAGGAACACACAATGAGCAGTTCTTC. The V and J genes are TRBV12-3 or TRBV12-4 and TRBJ2-1, with unresolved D. CDR3 length: 13 residues. Trimming pared 1 base from V and 5 bases from J, leaving 6 bases between.

This clonotype was detected only once. V and J are TRBV29-1 and TRBJ2-1; D unresolved. This CDR3 spans 12 amino acids. From germline, CDR1 is SQVTM and CDR2 ANQGSEA. With 4 bases removed from V and 4 bases from J, the gap between germline ends came to 8 bases. The CDR3 nucleotides are TGCAGCGTTGGGGTCCGATACAATGAGCAGTTCTTC. Its translation is CSVGVRYNEQFF.